This TCR beta chain was captured in a study of T cell changes during pregnancy in multiple sclerosis. The V gene end was trimmed by 3 bases and the J gene end by 5 bases; junction bases not matched to a gene: 8. The CDR3 is made up of 15 amino acids. The germline V gene has CDR1 SGHAT and CDR2 FQDESV (reference sequence). Method: immunoSEQ multiplex PCR; TCRdb's copy keeps in-frame clones and lacks some. The sample comprises 50,000 to 55,000 clones, approximately 90% of which are singletons, and roughly 0.4% rests with the top ten. This TCR derives from a female donor with multiple sclerosis, enrolled in a pregnancy study. The sequences come from CD4+ T cells from peripheral blood mononuclear cells, collected after pregnancy. This chain uses TRBV11-1 with TRBJ2-7; TRBD1 matches at 9 bases. CDR3: CASSFHGQGSHEQYF. The CDR3 bases are TGTGCCAGCAGCTTCCATGGACAGGGGTCCCACGAGCAGTACTTC.